The 5 T cell receptor beta chains in this list originate from one sample, sequenced in a study of cytomegalovirus exposure and HLA in healthy donors. The PCR had 60 Vbeta and 13 Jbeta primers. Assay used: immunoSEQ multiplex PCR; TCRdb lists only in-frame clones, some missing. The sample holds roughly 120,000 clones, 65% to 75% seen once. The sample consisted of PBMCs. These TCRs come from a woman between 45 and 65 years old in good health and CMV-seropositive.

This clone was detected only a few times. The rearrangement links TRBV7-9 to TRBJ2-7; TRBD1 matches 10 bases. CDR3 size: 13 residues. The junction had 4 bases not matched to a gene; V was cut back by 6 bases and J by 5 bases. In germline, CDR1 is SEHNR, CDR2 FQNEAQ (reference sequence). The chain's CDR3 is CASRGQGQNEQYF. The CDR3, as DNA: TGTGCCAGCAGGGGACAGGGGCAGAACGAGCAGTACTTC.

The chain joins TRBV4-1 to TRBJ2-7; D is perhaps TRBD2 (5 bases). V dropped 0 bases and J dropped 0 bases, with 9 bases sitting between them. This CDR3 has 15 amino acids. CDR1 and CDR2 from the germline V gene are MGHRA and YSYEKL. CDR3 residues: CASSQDPGSSYEQYF. DNA for the CDR3: TGCGCCAGCAGCCAAGATCCGGGATCCTCCTACGAGCAGTACTTC.

The chain joins TRBV7-9 to TRBJ1-2, with D maybe TRBD1 (6 bases). V shed 2 bases and J shed 4 bases, with 17 bases lying between them. Germline loops: CDR1 SEHNR, CDR2 FQNEAQ (reference sequence). The CDR3 contains 16 residues. CDR3 nucleotides: TGTGCCAGCAGCTTATCAGGGATCCAGGGGATCTATGGCTACACCTTC. This encodes CASSLSGIQGIYGYTF.

The gene calls are TRBV29-1 and TRBJ1-1; 8 nucleotides line up with TRBD1. The CDR3 is made up of 15 amino acids. In germline, CDR1 is SQVTM, CDR2 ANQGSEA. The ends lost 4 bases at V and 1 base at J; junction bases unmatched: 8. In DNA form, the CDR3 reads TGCAGCGTTGCCGGGACAGGCGGGTCGAACACTGAAGCTTTCTTT. It codes for CSVAGTGGSNTEAFF.

J is TRBJ1-1 and V is TRBV19; 7 nucleotides match TRBD1. The CDR3 is made up of 12 amino acids. V was clipped by 2 bases and J by 6 bases; unmatched bases: 0. CDR1 and CDR2 (germline): LNHDA, SQIVND (reference sequence). CDR3 nucleotide sequence: TGTGCCAGTAGTATACAGGGGGCTGAAGCTTTCTTT. Protein product: CASSIQGAEAFF.